This TCR beta chain was retrieved from a study of blood T cell repertoires in COVID-19. Looking at the study overall: Spain, Italy and the United States supplied samples that represented acute and convalescent COVID-19. The cDNA or gDNA used as material had been derived from T cells, B-cell-depleted T cells, or PBMCs.

Per the original data handling: Amplification with reference gene primers provided the estimates of nucleated cell counts. Profiled with immunoSEQ multiplex PCR; TCRdb holds only in-frame clones, not every one. V and J calls plus clone size are reproduced from that table; the DNA served to infer D and trimming. The sample holds 150,000 or so clones; more than 75% are singletons and the top ten take about 15%. This clone was recorded once. Germline V gene sequence: CDR1 SGHKS, CDR2 YYEKEE (reference sequence). The CDR3 loop spans 12 amino acids. Trimming removed 0 bases at V and 3 bases at J, with 4 bases between.

The rearrangement uses TRBV5-5 and TRBJ2-7, with no clear D. The clonotype comes from a human donor with acute or convalescent COVID-19. The donor label of this sample is uncertain. Sequencing was performed on peripheral blood. The CDR3 DNA is TGTGCCAGCAGCTTGGACATCTACGAGCAGTACTTC. Protein: CASSLDIYEQYF.